This T cell receptor (beta chain) was identified during a study of blood T cell repertoires in COVID-19. Overall study: Sources were T cells, B-cell-depleted T cells, or PBMCs; the material itself was cDNA or gDNA.

Repertoires were generated with immunoSEQ multiplex PCR, while TCRdb's copy carries only in-frame clones and drops some. The repertoire consists of approximately 490,000 clones, with 75% to 90% occurring once and the leading ten covering roughly 0.7%. V lost 6 bases, J lost 9 bases, and 7 bases stayed unmatched. The CDR3 spans 14 residues. The germline gives CDR1 MNHEY, CDR2 SVGAGI. Participants were placed into cohorts based on the clinical history they reported. The sequence derives from a woman aged 18-29 years who had recovered from COVID-19. This chain joins TRBV6-5 and TRBJ2-2; 10 bases are a match to TRBD1. What was sequenced was PBMCs or T cells enriched from blood (not recorded which). The CDR3 sequence: CASRPTGGSWELFF. CDR3 in DNA: TGTGCCAGCAGACCGACAGGGGGCTCCTGGGAGCTGTTTTTT.